The sequence of this TCR beta chain was determined in a study of blood T cell repertoires in COVID-19. Across the study: Specimens from acute and convalescent COVID-19 originated in the United States, Italy and Spain. In each case, the material was cDNA or gDNA derived from T cells, B-cell-depleted T cells, or PBMCs.

V was shortened by 9 bases and J by 5 bases, with 10 bases between the two germline ends. The CDR3 is made up of 11 amino acids. Germline CDR1 reads LNHDA; CDR2 reads SQIVND (reference sequence). Study processing details: Estimation of nucleated cell counts was performed using reference gene primer amplification. Sequencing used immunoSEQ multiplex PCR; TCRdb keeps in-frame clones, though not all of them. V and J calls and clone size are those listed in that table; D and trimming were worked out from the DNA. The table includes under 150,000 clones, 76% detected once. The V call is TRBV19, the J call TRBJ1-1; D remains ambiguous. This receptor was obtained from a woman older than 75 with active or convalescent COVID-19. Specimen: peripheral blood. This chain's CDR3 is CASSARTEAFF. In nucleotides, the CDR3 is TGTGCCAGCTCAGCGCGAACTGAAGCTTTCTTT.